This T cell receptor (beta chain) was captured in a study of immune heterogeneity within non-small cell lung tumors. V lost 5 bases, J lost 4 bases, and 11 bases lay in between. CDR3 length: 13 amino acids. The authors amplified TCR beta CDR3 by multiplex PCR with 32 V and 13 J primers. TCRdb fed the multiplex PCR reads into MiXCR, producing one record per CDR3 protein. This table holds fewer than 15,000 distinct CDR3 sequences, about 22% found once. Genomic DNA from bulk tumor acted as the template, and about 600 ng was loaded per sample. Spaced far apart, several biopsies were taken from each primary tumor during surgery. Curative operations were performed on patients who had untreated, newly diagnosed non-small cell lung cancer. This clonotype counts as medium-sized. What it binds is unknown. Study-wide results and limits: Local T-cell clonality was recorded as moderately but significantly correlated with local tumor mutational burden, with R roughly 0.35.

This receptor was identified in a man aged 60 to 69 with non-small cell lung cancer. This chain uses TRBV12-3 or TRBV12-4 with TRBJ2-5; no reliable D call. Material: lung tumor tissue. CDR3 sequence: CASSPGRGETQYF. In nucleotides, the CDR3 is TGTGCCAGCAGTCCCGGTCGAGGAGAGACCCAGTACTTC.